These T cell receptor beta chains were read from a single sample in a study of OX40 agonist ivuxolimab in advanced cancers. Repertoires were generated with immunoSEQ multiplex PCR, while TCRdb's copy carries only in-frame clones and drops some. The table has fewer than 45,000 clones, approximately 80% seen once. Source: CD4+ or CD8+ T cells sorted from blood, taken in a trial of the OX40 agonist ivuxolimab. These receptors were obtained from an adult with an advanced solid tumor such as melanoma, head and neck, liver or kidney cancer. Each CDR3 is given with its conserved first and last residue. D genes are given only for firm matches. Rows give clone size only sometimes, using once, few, many, or a class for an expanded clone.

TRBV10-1	-	TRBJ2-5	TRBD1	TGCGCCAGCAGTGGGGGACAGAGCGGCGTGGAGACCCAGTACTTC	CASSGGQSGVETQYF
TRBV18	-	TRBJ1-2	-	TGTGCCAGCTCACGCAGGGACATCCACTATGGCTACACCTTC	CASSRRDIHYGYTF
TRBV2	-	TRBJ2-4	-	TGTGCCAGCAGTGAAGGGTCGGACAAAAACATTCAGTACTTC	CASSEGSDKNIQYF
TRBV18	few	TRBJ2-1	-	TGTGCCAGCTCACCAACACAGGGATTCGACAATGAGCAGTTCTTC	CASSPTQGFDNEQFF
TRBV5-1	-	TRBJ2-5	-	TGCGCCAGCAGTTTGTATGGGGGCGTAGAAGAGACCCAGTACTTC	CASSLYGGVEETQYF
TRBV6-1	-	TRBJ1-3	-	TGTGCCAGCAGTGAAGCCGGCAGGGGAGGAAACACCATATATTTT	CASSEAGRGGNTIYF
TRBV5-1	-	TRBJ2-7	TRBD1	TGCGCCAGCAGCTTAACGATGACAGGGGCCTACGAGCAGTACTTC	CASSLTMTGAYEQYF
TRBV29-1	-	TRBJ1-1	TRBD1	TGCAGCACCTGGACAGGGATGAACACTGAAGCTTTCTTT	CSTWTGMNTEAFF
TRBV7-6	once	TRBJ2-5	TRBD1	TGTGCCAGCAGCTTAGAACAGGGGTACCAAGAGACCCAGTACTTC	CASSLEQGYQETQYF
TRBV6-5	-	TRBJ2-4	TRBD1	TGTGCCAGCTCGACAGGGGAAATTCAGTACTTC	CASSTGEIQYF
TRBV5-1	-	TRBJ2-5	TRBD2	TGCGCCAGCAGCTCCCTAGCGGGAGTATCAGAGACCCAGTACTTC	CASSSLAGVSETQYF
TRBV7-9	-	TRBJ2-7	-	TGTGCCAGCAGCTTCCCTCCCTCAGGGAGCTACGAGCAGTACTTC	CASSFPPSGSYEQYF
TRBV6-1	-	TRBJ2-5	TRBD2	TGTGCCAGCAGTGAGGATTCCGGGGGAGGGCCCGCGGAGACCCAGTACTTC	CASSEDSGGGPAETQYF
TRBV19	-	TRBJ1-4	TRBD1	TGTGCCAGTAGAACCGGGACAGGGGGCGGATTTGGAAAACTGTTTTTT	CASRTGTGGGFGKLFF
TRBV5-1	-	TRBJ2-1	TRBD2	TGCGCCAGCAGCTTGGCCGGAGCGGGAGGTGGAAATGAGCAGTTCTTC	CASSLAGAGGGNEQFF
TRBV7-9	once	TRBJ1-2	-	TGTGCCAGCAGCTCCTCTACGGACCGATATGGCTACACCTTC	CASSSSTDRYGYTF
TRBV4-3	-	TRBJ2-1	TRBD2	TGCGCCAGCAGCCAAGATCTTCTACTAGCGGGAGAGAGCTCCTACAATGAGCAGTTCTTC	CASSQDLLLAGESSYNEQFF
TRBV21-1	-	TRBJ1-1	-	TGTGCCAGCAGATCAGGCCGCAATGAAGCTTTCTTT	CASRSGRNEAFF
TRBV5-1	-	TRBJ1-3	-	TGCGCCAGCAGCTTTTTGGGCTCTGGAAACACCATATATTTT	CASSFLGSGNTIYF
TRBV5-6	-	TRBJ2-7	-	TGTGCCAGCAGCTTGATTCAGACTAATCCCGAGCAGTACTTC	CASSLIQTNPEQYF
TRBV19	-	TRBJ2-7	TRBD1	TGTGCCAGTAGTATCCGCTCTACAGGGGGCCCCTACGAGCAGTACTTC	CASSIRSTGGPYEQYF
TRBV7-8	few	TRBJ2-2	TRBD1	TGTGCCAGCAGCTTACAGGGGGGACAGGATACCGGGGAGCTGTTTTTT	CASSLQGGQDTGELFF
TRBV9	-	TRBJ1-2	-	TGTGCCAGCAGCGTAAACCCGACCGGCGGGAATGGCTACACCTTC	CASSVNPTGGNGYTF
TRBV11-2	-	TRBJ1-6	-	TGTGCCAGCAGCTCCGTGGTGGGGGGGAATTCACCCCTCCACTTT	CASSSVVGGNSPLHF
TRBV11-2	-	TRBJ1-2	TRBD1	TGTGCCAGCAGCTTAGACCGGACAGGGGATGGCTACACCTTC	CASSLDRTGDGYTF
TRBV18	-	TRBJ2-2	-	TGTGCCAGCTCACCGGTTGGCACCGGGGAGCTGTTTTTT	CASSPVGTGELFF
TRBV7-8	-	TRBJ1-3	TRBD1	TGTGCCAGCAGCCAAGGGACAGCTGGAAACACCATATATTTT	CASSQGTAGNTIYF
TRBV19	-	TRBJ1-2	-	TGTGCCAGCTCGGAGGCGGGGCTCGGCTATGGCTACACCTTC	CASSEAGLGYGYTF
TRBV19	-	TRBJ2-7	TRBD1	TGTGCCAGTAGTATTGGGACAGGGCCCTCCTACGAGCAGTACTTC	CASSIGTGPSYEQYF
TRBV28	-	TRBJ2-7	TRBD1	TGTGCCAGCCACTCCTACAGGGGGCCGACGGCCTACGAGCAGTACTTC	CASHSYRGPTAYEQYF
TRBV25-1	-	TRBJ2-1	TRBD2	TGTGCCAGCAGTGATAGCGGGAGGGTCAATGAGCAGTTCTTC	CASSDSGRVNEQFF
TRBV9	-	TRBJ1-6	-	TGTGCCAGCAGCGTAGCGGTGAGCGGAGGAACCTATAATTCACCCCTCCACTTT	CASSVAVSGGTYNSPLHF
TRBV19	-	TRBJ1-5	TRBD1	TGTGCCAGTAGTCCGTTACAGGGGGATCAGCCCCAGCATTTT	CASSPLQGDQPQHF
TRBV4-2	-	TRBJ2-6	-	TGTGCCAGCAGCCAAGATTGGGCAGGGGCCCTTCACAGCTCTGGGGCCAACGTCCTGACTTTC	CASSQDWAGALHSSGANVLTF
TRBV9	-	TRBJ2-7	-	TGTGCCAGCAGCGTAGGGGGAGAGCTCTACGAGCAGTACTTC	CASSVGGELYEQYF
TRBV19	-	TRBJ2-4	-	TGTGCCAGTAGTACACCCCCGGGACCAGCCAAAAACATTCAGTACTTC	CASSTPPGPAKNIQYF
TRBV4-3	-	TRBJ2-3	TRBD2	TGCGCCAGCAGCCAAGATGGGGCTAGCGGGAGCGCGCAGTATTTT	CASSQDGASGSAQYF
TRBV30	medium-sized	TRBJ1-2	-	TGTGCCTGGAGTCGGGGCGAGACAGGCCTCTATGGCTACACCTTC	CAWSRGETGLYGYTF
TRBV4-1	-	TRBJ2-3	-	TGCGCCAGCAGACAGTCGAACGTCCCTAGCACAGATACGCAGTATTTT	CASRQSNVPSTDTQYF
TRBV11-2	-	TRBJ2-2	-	TGTGCCAGCAGCCCCACTGGGGTCGACACCGGGGAGCTGTTTTTT	CASSPTGVDTGELFF
TRBV7-9	-	TRBJ2-5	TRBD2	TGTGCCAGCAGCTCGCCGGGACTAGCGGGCCGCGAGACCCAGTACTTC	CASSSPGLAGRETQYF
TRBV30	-	TRBJ2-6	-	TGTGCCTGGAGTTTCAGCGGCTCTGGGACCAACGTCCTGACTTTC	CAWSFSGSGTNVLTF
TRBV11-2	-	TRBJ2-1	-	TGTGCCAGCAGCTGGGGGTACCGAGACAATGAGCAGTTCTTC	CASSWGYRDNEQFF
TRBV7-6	-	TRBJ2-1	-	TGTGCCAGCAGCTTAGACTCGCCTTTCAGCTCCTACAATGAGCAGTTCTTC	CASSLDSPFSSYNEQFF
TRBV5-5	-	TRBJ2-4	-	TGTGCCAGCAGCTTATCAATAGCGAACATTCAGTACTTC	CASSLSIANIQYF
TRBV2	-	TRBJ2-4	TRBD1	TGTGCCAGCAGTTCCGGGACAGGGAAAAACATTCAGTACTTC	CASSSGTGKNIQYF
TRBV6-6	-	TRBJ1-1	-	TGTGCCAGCAGCCGCCATGGGGAGACTGAAGCTTTCTTT	CASSRHGETEAFF
TRBV6-5	-	TRBJ2-2	-	TGTGCCAGCACCCGTTCGGGGAGGTCCGGGGAGCTGTTTTTT	CASTRSGRSGELFF
TRBV10-3	-	TRBJ2-5	-	TGTGCCATCAGGGCCTCAGAACAAGAGACCCAGTACTTC	CAIRASEQETQYF
TRBV19	-	TRBJ2-6	-	TGTGCCGGCTCCCCGGGATCATACTCTGGGGCCAACGTCCTGACTTTC	CAGSPGSYSGANVLTF
TRBV11-2	-	TRBJ2-3	TRBD2	TGTGCCAGCAGCTCCTCGACTAGCGGGAGCACAGATACGCAGTATTTT	CASSSSTSGSTDTQYF
TRBV5-1	-	TRBJ1-1	-	TGCGCCAGCAGCTGGACTTTAGGGAACACTGAAGCTTTCTTT	CASSWTLGNTEAFF
TRBV4-1	-	TRBJ1-5	-	TGCGCCAGCAGCCAAGGGGGGGTGGATCGGACTAATCAGCCCCAGCATTTT	CASSQGGVDRTNQPQHF
TRBV7-2	-	TRBJ1-2	TRBD1	TGTGCCAGCAGCACGACAGGGGGGGGCTATGGCTACACCTTC	CASSTTGGGYGYTF